This T cell receptor (beta chain) was sequenced in a study of blood T cell repertoires in COVID-19. Whole-study context: Donors in the United States, Italy and Spain gave samples during acute or convalescent COVID-19.

Between the trimmed V and J ends, which lost 4 bases and 3 bases, there was a span of 13 bases. The CDR3 consists of 15 residues. Germline CDR1 reads WNHNN; CDR2 reads SYGVQD (reference sequence). This clone showed up just once. Authors' processing steps: By means of reference gene primer amplification, nucleated cell counts were estimated. The table came from immunoSEQ multiplex PCR; TCRdb's copy has only in-frame clones and leaves some out. V and J calls plus clone size are reproduced from that table; the DNA served to infer D and trimming. The sample consists of around 160,000 clones, 75% to 85% of them appearing once.

The TCR originated in a man aged 55 to 69 with active or convalescent COVID-19. The material sequenced was peripheral blood. V and J are TRBV10-1 and TRBJ1-5; D gene uncertain. DNA for the CDR3: TGCGCCAGCAGTGTTGGGCACCTCTCCAATCAGCCCCAGCATTTT. Translation gives CASSVGHLSNQPQHF.